These T cell receptor beta chains were read from a single sample in a study of low-dose radiotherapy and immunotherapy resistance in tumors. Using its own MiXCR run on the reads, TCRdb lists one record per CDR3 protein. The table lists 55,000 to 70,000 distinct CDR3 sequences, around 25% of them singletons. Source: PBMCs, taken before treatment. The receptors come from a male donor with prostate cancer. Both conserved end residues are part of each CDR3. The D gene is left open where the match is weak. A clone size is listed for some rows: how often the clone was seen (once, few, many), or a class if it is expanded.

TRBJ1-1,TRBV12-3/TRBV12-4,TRBD1,14,many,CASSPQGEDTEAFF,TGTGCCAGCAGTCCCCAGGGGGAGGACACTGAAGCTTTCTTT
TRBJ1-6,TRBV20-1,-,15,many,CSARAGRGDNSPLHF,TGCAGTGCTCGAGCTGGACGGGGGGATAATTCACCCCTCCACTTT
TRBJ2-1,TRBV15,-,15,few,CATSRERTENNEQFF,TGTGCCACCAGCAGAGAGAGGACAGAAAACAATGAGCAGTTCTTC
TRBJ2-3,TRBV28,TRBD2,17,many,CASRGTPGLAATDTQYF,TGTGCCAGCAGGGGAACACCAGGACTAGCGGCCACAGATACGCAGTATTTT
TRBJ2-3,TRBV11-2,-,15,many,CASSLAYSSTDTQYF,TGTGCCAGCAGCTTAGCCTACAGCAGCACAGATACGCAGTATTTT
TRBJ2-3,TRBV6-2/TRBV6-3,TRBD2,18,many,CASSYGLLAGEPTDTQYF,TGTGCCAGCAGTTATGGGTTACTAGCGGGAGAACCCACAGATACGCAGTATTTT
TRBJ2-7,TRBV5-6,TRBD1,13,many,CASRLTGSYEQYF,TGTGCCAGCAGGTTGACAGGGTCCTACGAGCAGTACTTC
TRBJ2-1,TRBV2,-,12,many,CASPVLGNEQFF,TGTGCCAGCCCAGTACTAGGAAATGAGCAGTTCTTC
TRBJ1-6,TRBV9,TRBD1,14,-,CASSVAGGGSPLHF,TGTGCCAGCAGCGTAGCAGGGGGCGGTTCACCCCTCCACTTT
TRBJ1-2,TRBV2,-,13,once,CASSEALGTLPTF,TGTGCCAGCAGTGAAGCCTTAGGGACACTACCGACCTTC
TRBJ2-1,TRBV19,TRBD2,15,many,CASSIRGGRGNEQFF,TGTGCCAGTAGTATCCGCGGGGGGCGGGGGAATGAGCAGTTCTTC
TRBJ2-1,TRBV6-2/TRBV6-3,TRBD2,14,-,CATHLAGGVYEQFF,TGTGCCACCCACCTGGCGGGAGGGGTCTATGAGCAGTTCTTC
TRBJ1-5,TRBV19,-,14,many,CASKKDGDNQPQHF,TGTGCCAGTAAGAAGGATGGAGACAATCAGCCCCAGCATTTT
TRBJ1-5,TRBV12-3/TRBV12-4,-,13,many,CASSFYSNQPQHF,TGTGCCAGCAGTTTCTATAGCAATCAGCCCCAGCATTTT
TRBJ2-5,TRBV19,TRBD1,14,many,CASRSGTGATAQYF,TGTGCCAGTAGATCCGGGACAGGGGCCACGGCCCAGTACTTC
TRBJ2-3,TRBV12-3/TRBV12-4,TRBD2,16,few,CASSPRGLAGTDTQYF,TGTGCCAGCAGTCCCCGGGGACTAGCGGGCACAGATACGCAGTATTTT
TRBJ2-3,TRBV18,-,13,-,CASSPGVSDTQYF,TGTGCCAGCTCACCTGGGGTCAGCGATACGCAGTATTTT
TRBJ2-7,TRBV20-1,TRBD2,17,many,CSASGLAGGSFSYEQYF,TGCAGTGCTTCGGGACTAGCGGGAGGGTCCTTCTCCTACGAGCAGTACTTC
TRBJ1-5,TRBV19,-,15,many,CASSIERGFNQPQHF,TGTGCCAGTAGTATAGAAAGGGGTTTCAATCAGCCCCAGCATTTT
TRBJ2-7,TRBV2,-,14,few,CASRRQLSSYEQYF,TGTGCCAGCAGAAGGCAGTTAAGCTCCTACGAGCAGTACTTC
TRBJ2-1,TRBV30,-,13,many,CALDTSSYNEQFF,TGTGCCTTGGACACTAGCTCCTACAATGAGCAGTTCTTC
TRBJ2-7,TRBV27,TRBD2,16,many,CASRDTSGRARYEQYF,TGTGCCAGCAGGGATACTAGCGGGAGGGCTCGGTACGAGCAGTACTTC
TRBJ1-2,TRBV5-6,-,14,many,CASSPLTDNYGYTF,TGTGCCAGCAGCCCACTGACGGATAACTATGGCTACACCTTC
TRBJ2-7,TRBV18,TRBD1,15,-,CASSRETGASYEQYF,TGTGCCAGCTCACGGGAGACAGGGGCGTCCTACGAGCAGTACTTC
TRBJ2-5,TRBV27,TRBD2,16,-,CASSWTSGGARETQYF,TGTGCCAGCAGCTGGACTAGCGGGGGGGCTAGAGAGACCCAGTACTTC
TRBJ1-5,TRBV27,-,15,-,CASPPARGDNQPQHF,TGTGCCAGCCCCCCCGCACGGGGGGACAATCAGCCCCAGCATTTT
TRBJ2-7,TRBV5-1,-,13,-,CASSLARAYEQYF,TGCGCCAGCAGCTTGGCTAGAGCCTACGAGCAGTACTTC
TRBJ2-6,TRBV6-5,-,15,many,CASSRQMAGANVLTF,TGTGCCAGCAGCCGACAGATGGCTGGGGCCAACGTCCTGACTTTC
TRBJ2-2,TRBV10-3,TRBD2,14,many,CAIRERERTGELFF,TGTGCCATCAGGGAGCGGGAAAGGACCGGGGAGCTGTTTTTT
TRBJ1-5,TRBV6-2/TRBV6-3,-,17,-,CASSAGSGSRRDQPQHF,TGTGCCAGCAGTGCCGGTTCAGGGTCTCGTCGTGATCAGCCCCAGCATTTT
TRBJ2-2,TRBV20-1,TRBD1,14,many,CSARDRGYTGELFF,TGCAGTGCTAGGGACAGGGGATACACCGGGGAGCTGTTTTTT